What follows are 26 T cell receptor beta chains derived from one specimen sequenced in a study of blood T cell repertoires in COVID-19. Sequencing used immunoSEQ multiplex PCR; TCRdb keeps in-frame clones, though not all of them. The table shows 250,000 to 300,000 clones, with around 83% occurring only once. Sequencing used peripheral blood. These receptors were collected from a young man with active or convalescent COVID-19.

V usage is TRBV7-2 and J usage is TRBJ2-3; D unclear. Germline CDR1 reads SGHTA; CDR2 reads FQGNSA. V gave up 4 bases and J gave up 2 bases, with 10 bases separating them. This CDR3 contains 14 residues. DNA for the CDR3: TGTGCCAGCAGCTCAGGTTATTTCACAGATACGCAGTATTTT. Its translation: CASSSGYFTDTQYF.

This clone is a singleton in its sample. V is TRBV18 and J is TRBJ1-1; D perhaps matches TRBD1 (5 bases). CDR1 and CDR2 from the germline V gene are KGHSH and LQKENI. Trimming removed 0 bases from V and 9 bases from J, with 14 bases in between. This CDR3 is 14 amino acids long. This CDR3 reads CASSPPAQADKAFF. The CDR3 DNA reads as TGTGCCAGCTCACCACCGGCACAGGCGGATAAAGCTTTCTTT.

The chain is built from TRBV5-6 and TRBJ2-1; D is perhaps TRBD2 (5 bases). The CDR3 covers 15 residues. Trimming stripped 4 bases from V and 9 bases from J, with 20 bases between. From germline, CDR1 is SGHDT and CDR2 YYEEEE. The CDR3 spells CASSPSPREYSEQFF. The DNA of the CDR3 is TGTGCCAGCAGCCCTTCCCCTAGGGAGTATAGTGAGCAGTTCTTC.

V gene TRBV3-1 (or the pseudogene TRBV3-2) combines with J gene TRBJ1-2; D not resolved. V was pared by 1 base and J by 7 bases, with 10 bases between. This CDR3 contains 13 residues. CDR1 and CDR2 (germline): LGHDT, YNNKEL (reference sequence). CDR3 bases: TGTGCCAGCAGCCAAGTTGGAGGGTTTGGCTACACCTTC. Translated: CASSQVGGFGYTF.

The chain is built from TRBV28 and TRBJ2-7; D not resolved. The CDR3 has 13 residues. Germline V gene lookup returns CDR1 MDHEN and CDR2 SYDVKM. V was shortened by 10 bases and J by 0 bases, with 13 bases between the two germline ends. For the CDR3, the DNA is TGTGCCACCAAACGACACCTCTCCTACGAGCAGTACTTC. This sequence encodes CATKRHLSYEQYF.

The chain links TRBV6-6 to TRBJ2-1; tentatively, D is TRBD1 (6 bases). Trimming took off 5 bases at V and 15 bases at J, with 20 bases between the two ends. Germline-derived CDR1 and CDR2 are MNHNY and SVGAGI (reference sequence). The CDR3 covers 13 residues. The CDR3 region is CASSHPGEGGRFF. Written as DNA, the CDR3 is TGTGCCAGCAGTCACCCTGGCGAAGGGGGAAGGTTCTTC.

This chain connects TRBV4-1 to TRBJ2-1, with TRBD1 matching 9 bases. The germline V gene encodes CDR1 MGHRA and CDR2 YSYEKL. V lost 3 bases, J lost 5 bases, and 5 bases stayed unmatched. This CDR3 contains 15 residues. DNA for the CDR3: TGCGCCAGCAGCCAGGGGGGACAGGGAGACAATGAGCAGTTCTTC. It specifies CASSQGGQGDNEQFF.

The rearrangement joins TRBV21-1 to TRBJ2-7; the D call in the table, TRBD1, was not verified against the DNA. TRBV21-1 is a pseudogene segment. This CDR3 region has 16 residues. The CDR3 nucleotides read TGTGCCAGCAGCAAGCAAGAGGGACATCGCAACTACGAGCAGTACTTC. Translation gives CASSKQEGHRNYEQYF.

The V and J genes are TRBV7-9 and TRBJ2-1; possible D gene TRBD2, 5 bases. This CDR3 spans 16 amino acids. Germline V gene data show CDR1 as SEHNR and CDR2 as FQNEAQ (reference sequence). The V and J ends lost 5 bases and 7 bases respectively, with 21 bases between them. CDR3 nucleotides: TGTGCCAGCAGCCCCCGTGACCTATCCGGGAAAAATGAGCAGTTCTTC. The encoded protein is CASSPRDLSGKNEQFF.

The V gene is TRBV6-6, the J gene TRBJ2-1, with 7 nucleotides matching TRBD2. Germline V CDR1 and CDR2: MNHNY, SVGAGI (reference sequence). The CDR3 is 15 amino acids. The J segment lost 5 bases and the V segment lost 2 bases, leaving 6 bases of the junction unmatched. The CDR3 sequence: CASSYEASGNNEQFF. The CDR3, as DNA: TGTGCCAGCAGTTACGAGGCTAGCGGCAACAATGAGCAGTTCTTC.

The V and J genes are TRBV10-3 and TRBJ2-1; 7 bases map to TRBD2. The CDR3 totals 13 residues. Losses at the gene ends were 9 bases for V and 4 bases for J; bases not matched to a gene: 6. Germline-derived CDR1 and CDR2 are ENHRY and SYGVKD. The CDR3 DNA sequence: TGTGCCATTACTAGCGAGTCTTACAATGAGCAGTTCTTC. Its translation: CAITSESYNEQFF.

The rearrangement joins TRBV30 to TRBJ2-1; 10 nucleotides align to TRBD2. The CDR3 loop spans 12 amino acids. Germline V lookup: CDR1 GTSNPN, CDR2 SVGIG (reference sequence). After removal of 0 bases from V and 15 bases from J, the junction contained 5 bases not matched to a gene. The CDR3 protein is CAWSVSGGVRFF. As DNA, the CDR3 is TGTGCCTGGAGTGTCAGCGGGGGGGTGCGGTTCTTC.

CDR3 amino acids: CASEREQGYNEQFF. In nucleotides, the CDR3 is TGTGCCAGTGAGCGGGAGCAAGGGTACAATGAGCAGTTCTTC. The rearrangement links TRBV6-4 to TRBJ2-1; 8 nucleotides align to TRBD2. This CDR3 contains 14 residues. V shed 9 bases and J 4 bases; nucleotides not matched to a gene: 8. From germline, CDR1 is MRHNA and CDR2 SNTAGT.

This chain connects TRBV9 to TRBJ1-4; the D is unclear. Germline assignment: CDR1 SGDLS and CDR2 YYNGEE. The CDR3 extends over 13 amino acids. The ends were cut back, 3 bases at V and 8 bases at J, with 11 bases in the middle. CDR3 sequence (DNA): TGTGCCAGCAGCGCATCGTCCGGGGAAAAACTGTTTTTT. It codes for CASSASSGEKLFF.

The chain recombines TRBV27 with TRBJ2-1; TRBD1 aligns across 8 bases. Germline CDR1 reads MNHEY; CDR2 reads SMNVEV (reference sequence). This CDR3 spans 13 amino acids. The V gene end was trimmed by 7 bases and the J gene end by 7 bases; junction bases not matched to a gene: 6. CDR3 sequence (DNA): TGTGCCAGCACCATGAGGACAGGGAATGAGCAGTTCTTC. It codes for CASTMRTGNEQFF.

The chain links TRBV6-6 to TRBJ1-5; TRBD1 agrees at 7 bases. V shed 7 bases and J 6 bases; nucleotides not matched to a gene: 15. The CDR3 spans 16 residues. Germline lookup yields CDR1 MNHNY and CDR2 SVGAGI (reference sequence). In nucleotides, the CDR3 is TGTGCCAGCAAAAACGAACAGGGGTCTAGGGGTCAGCCCCAGCATTTT. Protein product: CASKNEQGSRGQPQHF.

Of note for this clone: Distinct nucleotide sequences in the sample also encode this CDR3. V is TRBV6-5 and J is TRBJ2-2; 10 nucleotides line up with TRBD1. Germline V lookup: CDR1 MNHEY, CDR2 SVGAGI. The CDR3 spans 16 residues. J was trimmed by 3 bases and V by 0 bases; bases with no gene match: 1. In DNA, the CDR3 is TGTGCCAGCAGTTACTCGGGGACAGGGGACACCGGGGAGCTGTTTTTT. Its protein product is CASSYSGTGDTGELFF.

The V call is TRBV3-1 (or the pseudogene TRBV3-2), the J call TRBJ1-2, with D hard to call. The length of the CDR3 is 16 residues. Trimming took off 2 bases at V and 6 bases at J, with 19 bases between the two ends. Germline lookup yields CDR1 LGHDT and CDR2 YNNKEL (reference sequence). The CDR3: CASSQSGPILDHGYTF. Here the CDR3 DNA reads TGTGCCAGCAGCCAAAGCGGGCCAATACTTGACCATGGCTACACCTTC.

The V and J genes are TRBV4-1 and TRBJ2-1; 7 bases align to TRBD2. Unmatched junction bases numbered 6, after V lost 0 bases and J lost 4 bases. The CDR3 covers 16 residues. Germline lookup yields CDR1 MGHRA and CDR2 YSYEKL. The CDR3 DNA reads as TGCGCCAGCAGCCAAGATCGGGCTAGCGGTTACAATGAGCAGTTCTTC. It is translated as CASSQDRASGYNEQFF.

The rearrangement joins TRBV12-3 or TRBV12-4 to TRBJ1-2, with 8 nucleotides matching TRBD1. The CDR3 covers 13 residues. The J segment lost 6 bases and the V segment lost 5 bases, leaving 5 bases of the junction unmatched. In DNA form, the CDR3 reads TGTGCCAGCAGTCCAGGGGGCGCGAATGGCTACACCTTC. Translated, it gives CASSPGGANGYTF.

This rearrangement joins TRBV7-2 to TRBJ2-7, with D possibly being TRBD2 (5 bases). The V gene lost 1 base and the J gene lost 0 bases, with 10 bases spanning the gap. The CDR3 contains 15 residues. CDR1 is SGHTA, CDR2 FQGNSA, per germline. The CDR3 nucleotides read TGTGCCAGCAGCTTAGTGACGGGGAGCTCCTACGAGCAGTACTTC. As protein: CASSLVTGSSYEQYF.

This chain links TRBV30 with TRBJ1-2; TRBD1 matches at 7 bases. The trim removed 2 bases at V and 5 bases at J, leaving 11 bases unmatched. There are 15 residues in the CDR3. Germline assignment: CDR1 GTSNPN and CDR2 SVGIG (reference sequence). The CDR3 DNA sequence: TGTGCCTGGAGTCTTCCCCCGGAGGGGGCATATGGCTACACCTTC. It yields the protein CAWSLPPEGAYGYTF.

The rearrangement joins TRBV29-1 to TRBJ1-2, with TRBD1 identical over 7 bases. The V gene end was trimmed by 1 base and the J gene end by 0 bases; junction bases not matched to a gene: 11. This CDR3 region has 17 residues. Germline assignment: CDR1 SQVTM and CDR2 ANQGSEA. CDR3 protein: CSVEAKGAEGANYGYTF. CDR3 coding DNA: TGCAGCGTTGAAGCAAAGGGGGCGGAGGGAGCTAACTATGGCTACACCTTC. Variable domain in full (rest from reference TRBV29-1 and TRBJ1-2): SAVISQKPSRDICQRGTSLTIQCQVDSQVTMMFWYRQQPGQSLTLIATANQGSEATYESGFVIDKFPISRPNLTFSTLTVSNMSPEDSSIYLCSVEAKGAEGANYGYTFGSGTRLTVV.

This sequence joins TRBV9 and TRBJ1-2, with D possibly being TRBD1 (5 bases). The germline CDR1 and CDR2 sequences are SGDLS and YYNGEE. The CDR3 extends over 17 amino acids. With 2 bases removed from V and 4 bases from J, the gap between germline ends came to 21 bases. In DNA form, the CDR3 reads TGTGCCAGCAGCGTTAGGAGGGACTCCCCCACTTTCTATGGCTACACCTTC. This translates into CASSVRRDSPTFYGYTF.

This CDR3 is CASRPGDSPLHF. DNA of the CDR3: TGTGCCAGCAGACCAGGGGATTCACCCCTCCACTTT. The V and J genes are TRBV27 and TRBJ1-6, with D possibly matching TRBD1 (6 bases). The CDR3 has 12 residues. V was cut by 6 bases and J by 8 bases, with 8 bases left in between. In germline, CDR1 is MNHEY, CDR2 SMNVEV (reference sequence).

The chain recombines TRBV5-4 with TRBJ2-7; 8 bases are a match to TRBD1. The germline V gene has CDR1 SGHNT and CDR2 YYREEE (reference sequence). The trim removed 1 base at V and 5 bases at J, leaving 8 bases unmatched. The CDR3 length is 15 residues. CDR3 in amino acids: CASSLRDRPADEQYF. CDR3 nucleotides: TGTGCCAGCAGCTTGCGGGACAGGCCGGCGGACGAGCAGTACTTC. The full variable domain, its missing parts supplied by reference TRBV5-4 and TRBJ2-7, is ETGVTQSPTHLIKTRGQQVTLRCSSQSGHNTVSWYQQALGQGPQFIFQYYREEENGRGNFPPRFSGLQFPNYSSELNVNALELDDSALYLCASSLRDRPADEQYFGPGTRLTVT.